Listed here are 24 T cell receptor beta chains from one sample, sequenced in a study of cytomegalovirus exposure and HLA in healthy donors. Libraries were prepared by immunoSEQ multiplex PCR; TCRdb keeps only in-frame clonotypes and omits some of them. The sample contains around 60,000 clones, about 95% of which appear only once. The specimen was PBMCs. These receptors all stem from a woman younger than 35 in good health and CMV-seronegative.

V and J are TRBV2 and TRBJ2-5, with 8 bases fitting TRBD1. V shed 5 bases, J shed 1 base, and the junction held 3 bases outside the gene matches. Germline CDR1 and CDR2: SNHLY and FYNNEI. The CDR3 is made up of 14 amino acids. The CDR3 sequence is CASSYRGFQETQYF. CDR3 DNA sequence: TGTGCCAGCAGTTACAGGGGGTTCCAAGAGACCCAGTACTTC.

V usage is TRBV7-2 and J usage is TRBJ2-6; D is unresolved. This CDR3 is 18 amino acids long. Per germline, CDR1 SGHTA and CDR2 FQGNSA. V was pared by 0 bases and J by 0 bases, with 12 bases between. This CDR3 is CASSLAAPWPSGANVLTF. The CDR3, as DNA: TGTGCCAGCAGCTTAGCGGCCCCGTGGCCCTCTGGGGCCAACGTCCTGACTTTC.

The chain recombines TRBV6-5 with TRBJ1-2; D remains unclear. The V and J ends lost 6 bases and 0 bases respectively, with 8 bases between them. CDR1 is MNHEY, CDR2 SVGAGI, per germline. The CDR3 runs 13 residues. The DNA of the CDR3 is TGTGCCAGCAGGGAGGGAGCTAACTATGGCTACACCTTC. Its protein is CASREGANYGYTF.

The V gene is TRBV7-3, the J gene TRBJ2-1; TRBD1 matches 8 bases. The CDR3 length is 13 residues. The germline CDR1 and CDR2 sequences are SGHTA and FQGTGA. Losses at the gene ends were 5 bases for V and 6 bases for J; bases not matched to a gene: 3. The DNA for the CDR3 is TGTGCCAGCAGCCCAGGGGGCGCCAATGAGCAGTTCTTC. As protein: CASSPGGANEQFF.

This chain connects TRBV4-2 to TRBJ2-3; 10 positions agree with TRBD1. The junction had 6 bases not matched to a gene; V was cut back by 0 bases and J by 6 bases. The germline V gene encodes CDR1 LGHNA and CDR2 YNFKEQ. The CDR3 length is 16 residues. The CDR3 sequence is CASSQDAGTGADTQYF. In nucleotides, the CDR3 is TGTGCCAGCAGCCAAGATGCTGGGACAGGGGCGGATACGCAGTATTTT.

The V gene is TRBV5-6, the J gene TRBJ2-1, with D possibly being TRBD1 (5 bases). V lost 3 bases to trimming and J lost 0 bases, with 10 bases between them. The CDR3 covers 15 residues. The germline CDR1 and CDR2 sequences are SGHDT and YYEEEE. CDR3 bases: TGTGCCAGCAGCTGGACACTGAGCTCCTACAATGAGCAGTTCTTC. This encodes CASSWTLSSYNEQFF. The full variable domain, in which reference TRBV5-6 and TRBJ2-1 provide the parts outside the CDR3, is DAGVTQSPTHLIKTRGQQVTLRCSPKSGHDTVSWYQQALGQGPQFIFQYYEEEERQRGNFPDRFSGHQFPNYSSELNVNALLLGDSALYLCASSWTLSSYNEQFFGPGTRLTVL.

This sequence joins TRBV7-2 and TRBJ2-1, with a weak D call TRBD1 (5 bases). CDR1 SGHTA and CDR2 FQGNSA come from the germline V gene. The ends were cut back, 1 base at V and 0 bases at J, with 10 bases in the middle. The CDR3 length is 16 residues. Here the CDR3 reads CASSLGGLPSYNEQFF. CDR3 bases: TGTGCCAGCAGCTTAGGGGGCCTACCCTCCTACAATGAGCAGTTCTTC.

This clone was found once. Here the CDR3 reads CASSLGGGNQPQHF. For the CDR3, the DNA is TGTGCCAGCAGTTTAGGAGGGGGCAATCAGCCCCAGCATTTT. The chain is built from TRBV27 and TRBJ1-5; D is possibly TRBD1 (5 bases). Germline V gives CDR1 MNHEY, CDR2 SMNVEV (reference sequence). Trimming removed 2 bases at V and 2 bases at J, with 7 bases between. CDR3 length: 14 amino acids.

The chain carries TRBV9 and TRBJ1-2, with D unresolved. The ends were cut back, 4 bases at V and 6 bases at J, with 10 bases in the middle. Germline V gene sequence: CDR1 SGDLS, CDR2 YYNGEE. The length of the CDR3 is 12 residues. The CDR3 DNA sequence: TGTGCCAGCAGCAACCGTCAGGATGGCTACACCTTC. Translated, it gives CASSNRQDGYTF.

The chain combines TRBV2 with TRBJ2-3, with D possibly being TRBD1 (7 bases). With 7 bases removed from V and 0 bases from J, the gap between germline ends came to 11 bases. The CDR3 consists of 14 residues. CDR1 and CDR2 (germline): SNHLY, FYNNEI. The CDR3 sequence is CASKQGGSTDTQYF. The CDR3 DNA reads TGTGCCAGCAAGCAGGGGGGTAGCACAGATACGCAGTATTTT. Full variable domain (remainder filled in from reference TRBV2 and TRBJ2-3): EPEVTQTPSHQVTQMGQEVILRCVPISNHLYFYWYRQILGQKVEFLVSFYNNEISEKSEIFDDQFSVERPDGSNFTLKIRSTKLEDSAMYFCASKQGGSTDTQYFGPGTRLTVL.

This chain uses TRBV5-8 with TRBJ2-1, with a weak D call TRBD1 (5 bases). Germline V lookup: CDR1 SGHTS, CDR2 YDEGEE. Deletions cut 1 base from V and 8 bases from J, with 16 bases between. The CDR3 sequence is 15 residues long. CDR3 amino acids: CASSLPGNGADEQFF. DNA of the CDR3: TGTGCCAGCAGCTTGCCGGGTAATGGGGCGGATGAGCAGTTCTTC.

This rearrangement joins TRBV7-3 to TRBJ2-7; D remains ambiguous. Germline CDR1 SGHTA, CDR2 FQGTGA. V lost 1 base to trimming and J lost 7 bases, with 23 bases between them. This CDR3 contains 17 residues. The CDR3 sequence: CASSLISPGPQTGEQYF. In DNA, the CDR3 is TGTGCCAGCAGCTTAATATCCCCGGGTCCTCAAACGGGTGAGCAGTACTTC. Full variable domain (rest looked up from reference TRBV7-3 and TRBJ2-7): GAGVSQTPSNKVTEKGKYVELRCDPISGHTALYWYRQSLGQGPEFLIYFQGTGAADDSGLPNDRFFAVRPEGSVSTLKIQRTERGDSAVYLCASSLISPGPQTGEQYFGPGTRLTVT.

This clone came up once. V and J are TRBV18 and TRBJ2-1; TRBD2 matches 9 bases. The V segment lost 3 bases and the J segment 4 bases; nucleotides outside the gene matches: 4. The germline V gene encodes CDR1 KGHSH and CDR2 LQKENI. CDR3 length: 15 amino acids. The CDR3 sequence is CASSPGTSWYNEQFF. The CDR3 region has the DNA TGTGCCAGCTCACCGGGGACTAGCTGGTACAATGAGCAGTTCTTC.

The chain employs TRBV28 and TRBJ1-3; D possibly corresponds to TRBD1 (5 bases). Trimming shortened V by 6 bases and J by 0 bases, and 15 bases separated the two germline ends. This CDR3 is 16 amino acids long. Germline V gene sequence: CDR1 MDHEN, CDR2 SYDVKM. Here the CDR3 reads CASRGRLGYSGNTIYF. The CDR3 DNA follows: TGTGCCAGCAGGGGGCGTCTGGGGTACTCTGGAAACACCATATATTTT.

V and J are TRBV27 and TRBJ2-7; 13 positions match TRBD2. The CDR3 has 16 residues. The trim removed 5 bases at V and 3 bases at J, leaving 7 bases unmatched. The germline gives CDR1 MNHEY, CDR2 SMNVEV (reference sequence). In nucleotides, the CDR3 is TGTGCCAGCAGTGGAACTAGCGGGGGGGCCAACTACGAGCAGTACTTC. Amino acids: CASSGTSGGANYEQYF.

The genes are TRBV9 and TRBJ2-2, with 7 bases identical to TRBD1. Germline-derived CDR1 and CDR2 are SGDLS and YYNGEE. CDR3 length: 13 residues. With V trimmed by 6 bases and J by 4 bases, 3 bases remained unmatched. The CDR3 protein is CASTGGPTGELFF. The CDR3 DNA follows: TGTGCCAGCACAGGGGGACCCACCGGGGAGCTGTTTTTT.

V and J are TRBV5-6 and TRBJ1-4, with D uncertain. V was pared by 4 bases and J by 10 bases, with 20 bases between. Germline CDR1 is SGHDT and CDR2 is YYEEEE. The CDR3 totals 15 residues. The CDR3 loop reads CASSPGGSRRGKLFF. CDR3 DNA sequence: TGTGCCAGCAGCCCTGGAGGGTCTCGGCGGGGAAAACTGTTTTTT. Complete variable domain (other parts from reference TRBV5-6 and TRBJ1-4): DAGVTQSPTHLIKTRGQQVTLRCSPKSGHDTVSWYQQALGQGPQFIFQYYEEEERQRGNFPDRFSGHQFPNYSSELNVNALLLGDSALYLCASSPGGSRRGKLFFGSGTQLSVL.

The chain joins TRBV28 to TRBJ2-7; 9 bases align to TRBD1. CDR1 is MDHEN and CDR2 is SYDVKM in the germline V gene. The CDR3 runs 14 residues. Losses at the gene ends were 6 bases for V and 9 bases for J; bases not matched to a gene: 12. The CDR3: CASSLDPTGGWQYF. The CDR3 DNA sequence: TGTGCCAGCAGCCTAGACCCGACAGGGGGGTGGCAGTACTTC.

The chain links TRBV30 to TRBJ2-3, with unresolved D. CDR1 GTSNPN and CDR2 SVGIG come from the germline V gene (reference sequence). The CDR3 spans 15 residues. The V end lost 2 bases, the J end lost 0 bases, and 12 bases lay between the germline ends. For the CDR3, the DNA is TGTGCCTGGAGTTCTGGGCTCAAAAGCACAGATACGCAGTATTTT. Translating it yields CAWSSGLKSTDTQYF.

The chain combines TRBV2 with TRBJ1-1; D may be TRBD1 (5 bases). Germline V gives CDR1 SNHLY, CDR2 FYNNEI. This CDR3 is 16 amino acids long. Between the trimmed V and J ends, which lost 4 bases and 3 bases, there was a span of 18 bases. The CDR3 reads CASSVWGVGGDTEAFF. For the CDR3, the DNA is TGTGCCAGCAGTGTCTGGGGTGTGGGGGGGGACACTGAAGCTTTCTTT.

The rearrangement uses TRBV19 and TRBJ2-3; D possibly corresponds to TRBD1 (5 bases). This CDR3 comprises 12 residues. Deletions cut 10 bases from V and 0 bases from J, with 8 bases between. Germline V gene data show CDR1 as LNHDA and CDR2 as SQIVND (reference sequence). The CDR3 spells CATRQSTDTQYF. CDR3 DNA: TGTGCCACAAGACAGAGCACAGATACGCAGTATTTT.

The V gene is TRBV7-2, the J gene TRBJ1-2; D ambiguous. V was cut by 2 bases and J by 8 bases, with 12 bases left in between. This CDR3 contains 13 residues. Per the germline V gene, CDR1 is SGHTA and CDR2 is FQGNSA. CDR3 DNA sequence: TGTGCCAGCAGCTTAAGGCAGGCCAACGGCTACACCTTC. Translating gives CASSLRQANGYTF. Looking up the rest from reference TRBV7-2 and TRBJ1-2 gives the full variable domain: GAGVSQSPSNKVTEKGKDVELRCDPISGHTALYWYRQSLGQGLEFLIYFQGNSAPDKSGLPSDRFSAERTGGSVSTLTIQRTQQEDSAVYLCASSLRQANGYTFGSGTRLTVV.

The CDR3 protein is CASSSRLAVSRGANEQFF. The CDR3 DNA is TGTGCCAGCTCATCCCGACTAGCGGTCTCCCGGGGGGCCAATGAGCAGTTCTTC. J is TRBJ2-1 and V is TRBV18, with 9 bases matching TRBD2. The V and J ends lost 5 bases and 6 bases, in that order; junction bases with no gene match: 17. CDR1 and CDR2 from the germline V gene are KGHSH and LQKENI. The CDR3 loop spans 18 amino acids.

Of note for this clone: The same CDR3 is also encoded by other DNA sequences in this sample. The chain couples TRBV18 to TRBJ1-5; D is perhaps TRBD1 (5 bases). Trimming removed 3 bases at V and 3 bases at J, with 12 bases between. Per germline, CDR1 KGHSH and CDR2 LQKENI. The CDR3 is 15 residues long. The CDR3 protein is CASSPGGGPNQPQHF. Here the CDR3 DNA reads TGTGCCAGCTCACCGGGGGGGGGTCCCAATCAGCCCCAGCATTTT.